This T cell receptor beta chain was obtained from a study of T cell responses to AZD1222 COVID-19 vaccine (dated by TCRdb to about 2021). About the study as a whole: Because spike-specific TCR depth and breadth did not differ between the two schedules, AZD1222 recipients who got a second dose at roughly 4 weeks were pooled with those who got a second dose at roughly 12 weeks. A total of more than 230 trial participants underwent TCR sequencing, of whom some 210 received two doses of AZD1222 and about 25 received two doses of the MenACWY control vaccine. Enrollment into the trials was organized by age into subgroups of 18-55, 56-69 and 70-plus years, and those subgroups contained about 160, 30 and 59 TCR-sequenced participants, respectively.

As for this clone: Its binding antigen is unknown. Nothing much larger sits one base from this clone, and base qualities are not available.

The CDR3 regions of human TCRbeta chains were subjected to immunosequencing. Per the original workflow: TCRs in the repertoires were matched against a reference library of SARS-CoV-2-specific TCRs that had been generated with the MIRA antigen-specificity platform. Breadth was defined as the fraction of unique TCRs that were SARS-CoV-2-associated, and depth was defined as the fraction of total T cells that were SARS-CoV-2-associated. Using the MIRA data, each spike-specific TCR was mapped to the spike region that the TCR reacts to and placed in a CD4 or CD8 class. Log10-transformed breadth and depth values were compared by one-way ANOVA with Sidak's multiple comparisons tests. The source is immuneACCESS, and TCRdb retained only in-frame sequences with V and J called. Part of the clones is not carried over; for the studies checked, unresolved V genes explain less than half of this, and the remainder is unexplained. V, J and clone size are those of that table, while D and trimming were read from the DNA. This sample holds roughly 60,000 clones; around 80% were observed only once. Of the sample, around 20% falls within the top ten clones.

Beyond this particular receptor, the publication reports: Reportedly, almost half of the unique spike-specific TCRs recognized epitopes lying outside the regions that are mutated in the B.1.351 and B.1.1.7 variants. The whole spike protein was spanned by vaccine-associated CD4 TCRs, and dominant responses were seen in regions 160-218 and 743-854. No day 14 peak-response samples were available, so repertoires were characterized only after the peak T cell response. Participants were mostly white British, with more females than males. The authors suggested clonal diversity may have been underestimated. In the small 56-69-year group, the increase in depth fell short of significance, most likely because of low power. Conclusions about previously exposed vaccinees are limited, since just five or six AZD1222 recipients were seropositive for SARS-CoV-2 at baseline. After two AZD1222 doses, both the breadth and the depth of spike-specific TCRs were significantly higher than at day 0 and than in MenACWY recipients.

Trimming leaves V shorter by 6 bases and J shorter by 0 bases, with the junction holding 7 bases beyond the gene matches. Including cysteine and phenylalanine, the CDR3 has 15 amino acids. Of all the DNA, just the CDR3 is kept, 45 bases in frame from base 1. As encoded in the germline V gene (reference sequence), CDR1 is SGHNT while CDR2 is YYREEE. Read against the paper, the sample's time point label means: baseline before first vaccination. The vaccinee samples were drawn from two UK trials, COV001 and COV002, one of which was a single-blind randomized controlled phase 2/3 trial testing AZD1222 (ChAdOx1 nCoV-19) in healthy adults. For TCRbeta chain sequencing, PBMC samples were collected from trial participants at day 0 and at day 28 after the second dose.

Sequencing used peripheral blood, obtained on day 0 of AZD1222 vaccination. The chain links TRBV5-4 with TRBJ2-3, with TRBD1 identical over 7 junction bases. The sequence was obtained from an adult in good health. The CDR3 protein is CASTRDRRSTDTQYF. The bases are TGTGCCAGCACCAGGGACAGACGTAGCACAGATACGCAGTATTTT. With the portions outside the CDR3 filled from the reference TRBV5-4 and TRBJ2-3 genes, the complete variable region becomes ETGVTQSPTHLIKTRGQQVTLRCSSQSGHNTVSWYQQALGQGPQFIFQYYREEENGRGNFPPRFSGLQFPNYSSELNVNALELDDSALYLCASTRDRRSTDTQYFGPGTRLTVL.